The 27 T cell receptor beta chains presented below share a single source sample, sequenced in a study of glioma-infiltrating T cells after dendritic cell vaccination (dated by TCRdb to about 2016). Library preparation employed the immunoSEQ multiplex PCR assay. Held by TCRdb, this immuneACCESS table contains in-frame sequences only and omits some clones. Under half of the omission traces to an unresolved V gene where checked; the cause of the rest is unknown. The sample table contains roughly 70,000 clones; only one count was recorded for roughly 82% of them. 2.1% of the sample is taken by the ten largest. The sample here was blood, taken before dendritic cell vaccination. The receptors were sampled from a human donor with glioblastoma.

This clone came up a few times. This chain links TRBV19 with TRBJ2-5, with TRBD1 matching over 8 bases. CDR1 is LNHDA, CDR2 SQIVND, per germline (reference sequence). The V gene end was trimmed by 3 bases and the J gene end by 5 bases; junction bases not matched to a gene: 8. The CDR3 runs 15 residues. CDR3 region: CASSIGTGGLETQYF. The CDR3 DNA follows: TGTGCCAGTAGTATCGGCACAGGGGGGTTGGAGACCCAGTACTTC.

This clone was counted once. This chain joins TRBV4-1 and TRBJ1-2; D not resolved. The length of the CDR3 is 13 residues. The germline V and J ends were trimmed by 5 bases and 8 bases, with 15 bases remaining between them. Germline assignment: CDR1 MGHRA and CDR2 YSYEKL. CDR3 nucleotide sequence: TGCGCCAGCAGCAGAGGTTCCGGGAGCGGCTACACCTTC. Residues: CASSRGSGSGYTF.

The genes are TRBV28 and TRBJ2-5; TRBD2 might be the D (5 bases). The CDR3 extends over 13 amino acids. The germline V and J ends were trimmed by 3 bases and 4 bases, with 9 bases remaining between them. Germline loops: CDR1 MDHEN, CDR2 SYDVKM. The CDR3 coding sequence is TGTGCCAGCAGTTTTAGGGCGGGAGAGACCCAGTACTTC. The encoded protein is CASSFRAGETQYF.

The rearrangement uses TRBV7-9 and TRBJ1-2; D is undetermined. The CDR3 extends over 15 amino acids. With 5 bases removed from V and 4 bases from J, the gap between germline ends came to 17 bases. The germline CDR1 and CDR2 sequences are SEHNR and FQNEAQ (reference sequence). This chain's CDR3 is CASSPLAPESYGYTF. CDR3 coding DNA: TGTGCCAGCAGCCCCTTGGCCCCAGAAAGCTATGGCTACACCTTC.

This clone appeared a single time. The chain combines TRBV7-2 with TRBJ2-2; tentatively, D is TRBD1 (5 bases). From germline, CDR1 is SGHTA and CDR2 FQGNSA. V was shortened by 2 bases and J by 4 bases, with 17 bases between the two germline ends. The CDR3 extends over 17 amino acids. This CDR3 is CASSLFDSGYGTGELFF. The CDR3 nucleotides read TGTGCCAGCAGCTTATTCGACAGTGGGTATGGCACCGGGGAGCTGTTTTTT.

The genes are TRBV7-3 and TRBJ2-1; 16 bases line up with TRBD2. J was trimmed by 10 bases and V by 5 bases; bases with no gene match: 5. The CDR3 runs to 15 residues. The germline V gene encodes CDR1 SGHTA and CDR2 FQGTGA. DNA of the CDR3: TGTGCCAGCAGCCCGGGGACTAGCGGGGGGGGCGAGCAGTTCTTC. Translation: CASSPGTSGGGEQFF. Looking up the rest from reference TRBV7-3 and TRBJ2-1 gives the full variable domain: GAGVSQTPSNKVTEKGKYVELRCDPISGHTALYWYRQSLGQGPEFLIYFQGTGAADDSGLPNDRFFAVRPEGSVSTLKIQRTERGDSAVYLCASSPGTSGGGEQFFGPGTRLTVL.

In DNA, the CDR3 is TGTGCCAGCCCAGAACAGGGGACGCTGACTAACACTGAAGCTTTCTTT. This encodes CASPEQGTLTNTEAFF. J is TRBJ1-1 and V is TRBV25-1, with 7 bases lining up with TRBD1. The germline V gene encodes CDR1 MGHDK and CDR2 SYGVNS. The CDR3 runs 16 residues. J was trimmed by 2 bases and V by 8 bases; bases with no gene match: 14.

This sequence joins TRBV5-1 and TRBJ2-5, with TRBD1 identical over 7 bases. Trimming removed 4 bases from V and 5 bases from J; junction bases left unmatched: 5. CDR3 size: 13 residues. In germline, CDR1 is SGHRS, CDR2 YFSETQ. CDR3 region: CASSGDRVETQYF. CDR3 coding DNA: TGCGCCAGCAGCGGAGACAGGGTTGAGACCCAGTACTTC.

The V and J genes are TRBV6-1 and TRBJ2-3, with a possible D match to TRBD1 (6 bases). Germline assignment: CDR1 MNHNS and CDR2 SASEGT. Trimming pared 7 bases from V and 2 bases from J, leaving 16 bases between. The CDR3 contains 15 residues. The chain's CDR3 is CASNLGQLITDTQYF. In nucleotides, the CDR3 is TGTGCCAGCAACCTTGGACAGTTAATCACAGATACGCAGTATTTT.

This chain uses TRBV2 with TRBJ2-7; TRBD1 aligns across 11 bases. CDR1 SNHLY and CDR2 FYNNEI come from the germline V gene. V lost 3 bases, J lost 6 bases, and 4 bases stayed unmatched. This CDR3 contains 14 residues. CDR3 DNA sequence: TGTGCCAGCAGTGACGGGACAGGGGGAGTCGAGCAGTACTTC. Translation gives CASSDGTGGVEQYF.

The chain is built from TRBV11-1 and TRBJ2-1, with a weak D call TRBD1 (5 bases). Deletions cut 6 bases from V and 6 bases from J, with 9 bases between. The CDR3 is 12 residues long. The germline V gene encodes CDR1 SGHAT and CDR2 FQDESV (reference sequence). CDR3 sequence (DNA): TGTGCCAGCAGACGGACAACCAATGAGCAGTTCTTC. Translation gives CASRRTTNEQFF.

The V and J genes are TRBV1 and TRBJ2-7; TRBD2 reflects the table's D call only, with no check against the DNA. TRBV1 represents a pseudogene. The CDR3 loop spans 19 amino acids. The CDR3 DNA reads TGCACCAGCAGCCAAGAACCCCCCCCGACTAGCGGGAGCTCCTACGAGCAGTACGTC. Its protein product is CTSSQEPPPTSGSSYEQYV.

The chain recombines TRBV29-1 with TRBJ1-1; maybe TRBD1 (6 bases). Germline-derived CDR1 and CDR2 are SQVTM and ANQGSEA. Trimming stripped 4 bases from V and 2 bases from J, with 14 bases between. This CDR3 region has 14 residues. CDR3 nucleotides: TGCAGCGTTGGCGTGGGGGCCTACAACACTGAAGCTTTCTTT. It is translated as CSVGVGAYNTEAFF.

The chain has TRBV7-6 and TRBJ2-1; a weak D match, TRBD1 (6 bases). CDR1 is SGHVS, CDR2 FNYEAQ, per germline. Trimming left V 1 base short and J 8 bases short, with 12 bases between. This CDR3 has 14 amino acids. CDR3 in DNA: TGTGCCAGCAGCTTAGGTATACAGGGCTATGAGCAGTTCTTC. It yields the protein CASSLGIQGYEQFF.

CDR3 amino acids: CASSEYYGGGGLYNEQFF. Here the CDR3 DNA reads TGTGCCAGCAGTGAATATTATGGCGGGGGAGGGCTTTACAATGAGCAGTTCTTC. The V call is TRBV6-1, the J call TRBJ2-1, with TRBD2 matching over 7 bases. V shed 2 bases and J 4 bases; nucleotides not matched to a gene: 14. This CDR3 has 18 amino acids. Germline assignment: CDR1 MNHNS and CDR2 SASEGT.

This clone came up once. The genes are TRBV6-5 and TRBJ2-7; D uncertain. The germline V gene has CDR1 MNHEY and CDR2 SVGAGI. The CDR3 contains 13 residues. The V end was cut by 1 base, the J end by 2 bases, with 6 bases between. The CDR3 DNA reads as TGTGCCAGCAGTTACTTCGAGGCCTACGAGCAGTACTTC. Its protein product is CASSYFEAYEQYF.

In this sample, this clone turned up once. As DNA, the CDR3 is TGTGCCGCTGGGACAGGGGTGATACAAGAGACCCAGTACTTC. It translates to CAAGTGVIQETQYF. The chain links TRBV27 to TRBJ2-5; 10 bases fit TRBD1. The V and J ends lost 11 bases and 2 bases, in that order; junction bases with no gene match: 8. The germline CDR1 and CDR2 sequences are MNHEY and SMNVEV (reference sequence). The CDR3 extends over 14 amino acids.

The rearrangement joins TRBV7-8 to TRBJ2-5; TRBD2 is a possible D gene (6 bases). The CDR3 loop spans 11 amino acids. Germline CDR1 is SGHVS and CDR2 is FQNEAQ. The ends were cut back, 6 bases at V and 5 bases at J, with 7 bases in the middle. In DNA form, the CDR3 reads TGTGCCAGCAGGGAGGGGGAGACCCAGTACTTC. Translating it yields CASREGETQYF. Full variable domain (remainder filled in from reference TRBV7-8 and TRBJ2-5): GAGVSQSPRYKVAKRGQDVALRCDPISGHVSLFWYQQALGQGPEFLTYFQNEAQLDKSGLPSDRFFAERPEGSVSTLKIQRTQQEDSAVYLCASREGETQYFGPGTRLLVL.

This clone was seen once. The chain carries TRBV2 and TRBJ1-4, with 7 bases that match TRBD1. The germline CDR1 and CDR2 sequences are SNHLY and FYNNEI. Trimming took 9 bases from V and 8 from J; bases not matched to a gene: 24. The CDR3 is 18 amino acids. CDR3 in amino acids: CASHDYLGTGARGEKLFF. The CDR3 DNA reads as TGTGCCAGTCATGATTATTTGGGAACAGGGGCTCGAGGGGAAAAACTGTTTTTT.

J is TRBJ1-2 and V is TRBV11-2; D is ambiguous. Germline CDR1 reads SGHAT; CDR2 reads FQNNGV. The ends were cut back, 1 base at V and 7 bases at J, with 13 bases in the middle. The length of the CDR3 is 14 residues. The CDR3 sequence is CASSLGTTDGGYTF. CDR3 coding DNA: TGTGCCAGCAGCTTAGGAACTACGGATGGTGGCTACACCTTC.

The V call is TRBV6-6, the J call TRBJ1-2; D gene uncertain. The CDR3 spans 13 residues. CDR1 is MNHNY and CDR2 is SVGAGI in the germline V gene (reference sequence). Trimming shortened V by 6 bases and J by 5 bases, and 13 bases separated the two germline ends. CDR3 sequence: CASSQTGSYGYTF. The CDR3 DNA follows: TGTGCCAGCAGCCAGACCGGGAGTTATGGCTACACCTTC.

The count of this clone is one. The chain combines TRBV19 with TRBJ2-7; 10 positions match TRBD1. Trimming took 9 bases from V and 1 from J; bases not matched to a gene: 3. Looked up from germline, CDR1 is LNHDA and CDR2 is SQIVND (reference sequence). The CDR3 covers 13 residues. The CDR3 bases are TGTGCCAGCCAGGGACAGGGGTCCTACGAGCAGTACTTC. Its translation: CASQGQGSYEQYF.

The CDR3 region has the DNA TGTGCCACCCAGGACAAGGCCTCGACTCAAGGCTACACCTTC. This translates into CATQDKASTQGYTF. The chain recombines TRBV19 with TRBJ1-2, with D perhaps TRBD1 (5 bases). Germline CDR1 is LNHDA and CDR2 is SQIVND (reference sequence). The CDR3 length is 14 residues. V dropped 10 bases and J dropped 8 bases, with 23 bases sitting between them.

The chain has TRBV5-1 and TRBJ1-1; D may be TRBD1 (6 bases). CDR3 length equals 17 residues. V dropped 0 bases and J dropped 1 base, with 16 bases sitting between them. Germline CDR1 and CDR2: SGHRS and YFSETQ. The CDR3 here is CASSLGGGRGKNTEAFF. CDR3 coding DNA: TGCGCCAGCAGCTTGGGGGGGGGCAGGGGCAAGAACACTGAAGCTTTCTTT.

This chain connects TRBV27 to TRBJ2-1; D not certain. Trimming removed 4 bases from V and 4 bases from J, with 5 bases in between. The germline V gene encodes CDR1 MNHEY and CDR2 SMNVEV (reference sequence). The CDR3 sequence is 12 residues long. CDR3 DNA: TGTGCCAGCAGTTCCGAGTACAATGAGCAGTTCTTC. Residues: CASSSEYNEQFF.

This chain joins TRBV7-9 and TRBJ2-5, with 10 nucleotides matching TRBD2. Looked up from germline, CDR1 is SEHNR and CDR2 is FQNEAQ (reference sequence). The trim removed 5 bases at V and 1 base at J, leaving 4 bases unmatched. The CDR3 runs to 15 residues. In DNA form, the CDR3 reads TGTGCCAGCAGCACAGCGGGGGGGCCCCAAGAGACCCAGTACTTC. Protein sequence: CASSTAGGPQETQYF. The whole variable domain, filled in from reference TRBV7-9 and TRBJ2-5, reads DTGVSQNPRHKITKRGQNVTFRCDPISEHNRLYWYRQTLGQGPEFLTYFQNEAQLEKSRLLSDRFSAERPKGSFSTLEIQRTEQGDSAMYLCASSTAGGPQETQYFGPGTRLLVL.

The rearrangement uses TRBV5-6 and TRBJ2-7; maybe TRBD2 (5 bases). There are 13 residues in the CDR3. Germline V gene sequence: CDR1 SGHDT, CDR2 YYEEEE. The V gene lost 2 bases and the J gene lost 3 bases, with 9 bases spanning the gap. This CDR3 is CASSFSRDYEQYV. The CDR3 coding sequence is TGTGCCAGCAGCTTCTCACGGGACTACGAGCAGTACGTC.